The T cell receptor (beta chain) under discussion was sequenced for a study of blood T cells in healthy people across ages. V trimming: 4 bases; J trimming: 2 bases; junction bases outside the gene matches: 9. This CDR3 has 16 residues. Germline CDR1 and CDR2: SGHAT and FQDESV (reference sequence). Study-wide results and limits: The study found TCR beta diversity correlated strongly with naive T cell percentage. Roughly linearly, TCR beta diversity per million T cells fell as age increased.

Then a second PCR, running roughly 7 to 11 cycles, was carried out with a sample-barcoded 5' primer and a J-beta primer mix. All samples yielded 3 million or more CDR3-containing paired-end reads. One entry per CDR3 protein results from TCRdb running MiXCR on the 5' RACE reads. The table shows approximately 1.5 million distinct CDR3 sequences, with about 35% occurring only once. To note about this clonotype: The antigen is unknown.

The receptor was derived from a woman aged 25-40 years in good health. The specimen was blood. The chain carries TRBV11-1 and TRBJ2-7, with TRBD1 matching over 9 bases. DNA for the CDR3: TGTGCCAGCAGCTCCCCCTCGGACAGGGGACCCTACGAGCAGTACTTC. It yields the protein CASSSPSDRGPYEQYF.